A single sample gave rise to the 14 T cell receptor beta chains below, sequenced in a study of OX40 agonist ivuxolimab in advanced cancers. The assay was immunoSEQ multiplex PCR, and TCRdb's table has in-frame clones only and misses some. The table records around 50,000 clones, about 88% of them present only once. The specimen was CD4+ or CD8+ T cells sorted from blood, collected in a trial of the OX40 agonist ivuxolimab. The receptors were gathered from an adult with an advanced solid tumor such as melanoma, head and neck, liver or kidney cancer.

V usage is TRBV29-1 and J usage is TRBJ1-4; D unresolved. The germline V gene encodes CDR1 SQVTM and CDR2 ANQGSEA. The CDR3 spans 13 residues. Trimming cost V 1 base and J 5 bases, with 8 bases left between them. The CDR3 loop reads CSVEGRENEKLFF. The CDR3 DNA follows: TGCAGCGTTGAAGGTAGAGAAAATGAAAAACTGTTTTTT.

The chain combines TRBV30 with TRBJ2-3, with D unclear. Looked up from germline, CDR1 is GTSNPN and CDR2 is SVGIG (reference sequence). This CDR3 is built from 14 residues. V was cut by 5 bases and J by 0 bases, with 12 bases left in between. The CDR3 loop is CAWGGLTSTDTQYF. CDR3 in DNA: TGTGCCTGGGGTGGATTAACTAGCACAGATACGCAGTATTTT.

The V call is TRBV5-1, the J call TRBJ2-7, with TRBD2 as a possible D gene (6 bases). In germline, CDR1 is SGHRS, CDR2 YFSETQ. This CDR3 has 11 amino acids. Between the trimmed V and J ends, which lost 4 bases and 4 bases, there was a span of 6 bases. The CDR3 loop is CASSSGYEQYF. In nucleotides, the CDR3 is TGCGCCAGCAGCAGCGGGTACGAGCAGTACTTC.

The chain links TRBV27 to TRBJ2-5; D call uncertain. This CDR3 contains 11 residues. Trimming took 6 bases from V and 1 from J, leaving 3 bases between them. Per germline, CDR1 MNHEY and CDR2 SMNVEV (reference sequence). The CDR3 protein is CASSRQETQYF. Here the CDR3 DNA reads TGTGCCAGCAGCCGCCAAGAGACCCAGTACTTC.

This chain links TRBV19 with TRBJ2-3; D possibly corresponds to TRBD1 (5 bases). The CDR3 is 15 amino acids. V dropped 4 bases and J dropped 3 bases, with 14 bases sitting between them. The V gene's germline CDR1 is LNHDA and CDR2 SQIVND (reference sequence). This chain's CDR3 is CASSKTSPGTDTQYF. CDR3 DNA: TGTGCCAGTAGTAAGACGTCACCAGGGACAGATACGCAGTATTTT.

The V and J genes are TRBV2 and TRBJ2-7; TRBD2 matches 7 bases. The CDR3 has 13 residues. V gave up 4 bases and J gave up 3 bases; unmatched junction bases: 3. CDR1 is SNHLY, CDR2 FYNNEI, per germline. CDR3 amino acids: CASSAGTNYEQYF. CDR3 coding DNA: TGTGCCAGCAGTGCCGGGACTAACTACGAGCAGTACTTC.

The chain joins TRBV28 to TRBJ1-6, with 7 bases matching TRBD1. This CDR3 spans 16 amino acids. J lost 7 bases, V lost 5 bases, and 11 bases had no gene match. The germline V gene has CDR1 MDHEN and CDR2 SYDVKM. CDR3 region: CASSPGGGVGNSPLHF. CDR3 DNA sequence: TGTGCCAGCAGTCCAGGGGGTGGGGTAGGAAATTCACCCCTCCACTTT. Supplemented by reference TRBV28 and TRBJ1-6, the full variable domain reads DVKVTQSSRYLVKRTGEKVFLECVQDMDHENMFWYRQDPGLGLRLIYFSYDVKMKEKGDIPEGYSVSREKKERFSLILESASTNQTSMYLCASSPGGGVGNSPLHFGNGTRLTVT.

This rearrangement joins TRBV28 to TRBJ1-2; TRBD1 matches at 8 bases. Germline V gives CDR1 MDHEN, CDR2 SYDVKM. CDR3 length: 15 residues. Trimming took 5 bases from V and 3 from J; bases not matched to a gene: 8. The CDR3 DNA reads TGTGCCAGCAGTCACACAGGGGGGGGTGACTATGGCTACACCTTC. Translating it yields CASSHTGGGDYGYTF.

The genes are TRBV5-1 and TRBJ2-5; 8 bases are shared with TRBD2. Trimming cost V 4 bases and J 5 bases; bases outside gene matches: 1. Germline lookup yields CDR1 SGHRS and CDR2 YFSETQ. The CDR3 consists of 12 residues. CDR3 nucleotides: TGCGCCAGCAGCCCGGGGGGGGAGACCCAGTACTTC. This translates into CASSPGGETQYF.

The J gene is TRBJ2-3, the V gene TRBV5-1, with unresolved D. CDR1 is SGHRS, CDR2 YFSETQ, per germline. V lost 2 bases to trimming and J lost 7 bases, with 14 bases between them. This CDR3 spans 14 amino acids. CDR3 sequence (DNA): TGCGCCAGCAGCTTAGTGGCGGACCAGAATACGCAGTATTTT. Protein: CASSLVADQNTQYF.

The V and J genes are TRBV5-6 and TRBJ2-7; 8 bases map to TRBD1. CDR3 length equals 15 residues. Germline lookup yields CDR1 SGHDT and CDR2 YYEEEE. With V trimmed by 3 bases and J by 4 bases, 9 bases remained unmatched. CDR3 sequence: CASSSVGQGDYEQYF. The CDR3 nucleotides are TGTGCCAGCAGCTCGGTAGGACAGGGAGATTACGAGCAGTACTTC.

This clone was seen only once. The CDR3 here is CASSQDLSRAAYEQYF. The CDR3 region has the DNA TGTGCCAGCAGCCAAGATCTTTCCAGGGCTGCCTACGAGCAGTACTTC. V and J are TRBV4-2 and TRBJ2-5; D may be TRBD1 (5 bases). With the DNA end fitting TRBJ2-7 better, the J assignment may be wrong. The germline V gene encodes CDR1 LGHNA and CDR2 YNFKEQ. This CDR3 comprises 16 residues.

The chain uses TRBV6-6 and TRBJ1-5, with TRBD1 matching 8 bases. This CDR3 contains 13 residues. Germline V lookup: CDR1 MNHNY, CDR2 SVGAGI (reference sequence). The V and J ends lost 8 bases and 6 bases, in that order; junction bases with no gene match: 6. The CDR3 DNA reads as TGTGCCAGCTTGGGACAGGCGGGTCAGCCCCAGCATTTT. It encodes CASLGQAGQPQHF.

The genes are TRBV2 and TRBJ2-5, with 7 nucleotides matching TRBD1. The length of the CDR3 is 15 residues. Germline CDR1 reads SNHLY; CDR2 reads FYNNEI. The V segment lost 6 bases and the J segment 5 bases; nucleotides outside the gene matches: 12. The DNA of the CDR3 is TGTGCCAGCAGGAGGGGGCTAGGGGGCTACGAGACCCAGTACTTC. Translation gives CASRRGLGGYETQYF.